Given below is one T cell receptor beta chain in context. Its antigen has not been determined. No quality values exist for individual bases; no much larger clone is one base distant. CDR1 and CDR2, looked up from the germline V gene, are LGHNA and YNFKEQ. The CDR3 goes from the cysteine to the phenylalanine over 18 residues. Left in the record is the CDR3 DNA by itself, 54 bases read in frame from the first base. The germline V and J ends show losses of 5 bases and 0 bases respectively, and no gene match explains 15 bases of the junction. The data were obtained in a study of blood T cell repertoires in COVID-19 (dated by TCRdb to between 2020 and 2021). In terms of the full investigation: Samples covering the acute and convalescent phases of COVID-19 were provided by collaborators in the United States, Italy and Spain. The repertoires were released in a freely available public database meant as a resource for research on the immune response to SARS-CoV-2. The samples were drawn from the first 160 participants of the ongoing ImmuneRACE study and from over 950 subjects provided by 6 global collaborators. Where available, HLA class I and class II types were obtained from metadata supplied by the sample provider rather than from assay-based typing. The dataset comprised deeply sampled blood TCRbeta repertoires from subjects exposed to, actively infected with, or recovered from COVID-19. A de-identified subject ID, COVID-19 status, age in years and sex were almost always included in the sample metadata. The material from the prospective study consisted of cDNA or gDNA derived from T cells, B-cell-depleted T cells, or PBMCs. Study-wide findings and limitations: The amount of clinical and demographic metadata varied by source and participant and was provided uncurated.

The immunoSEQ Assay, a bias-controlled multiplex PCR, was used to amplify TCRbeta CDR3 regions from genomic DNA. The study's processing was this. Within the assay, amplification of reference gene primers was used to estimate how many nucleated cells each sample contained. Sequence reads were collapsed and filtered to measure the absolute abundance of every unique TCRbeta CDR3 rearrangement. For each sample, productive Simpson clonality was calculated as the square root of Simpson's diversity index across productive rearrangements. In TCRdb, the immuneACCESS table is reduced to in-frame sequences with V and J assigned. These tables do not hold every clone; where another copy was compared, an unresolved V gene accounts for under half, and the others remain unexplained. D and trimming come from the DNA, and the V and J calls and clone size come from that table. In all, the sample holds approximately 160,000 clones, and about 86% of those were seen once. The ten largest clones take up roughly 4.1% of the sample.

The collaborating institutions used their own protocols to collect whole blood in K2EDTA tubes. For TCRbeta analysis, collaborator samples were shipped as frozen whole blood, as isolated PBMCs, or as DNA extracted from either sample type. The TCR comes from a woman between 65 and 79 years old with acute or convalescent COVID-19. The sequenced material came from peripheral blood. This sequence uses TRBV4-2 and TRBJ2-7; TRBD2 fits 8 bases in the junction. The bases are TGTGCCAGCAGCTCAAGTCGGGGGGGGCTAGCGGCCTCCTACGAGCAGTACTTC. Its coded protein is CASSSSRGGLAASYEQYF.